These 4 T cell receptor beta chains share one sample of origin, sequenced in a study of naive and memory T cell subsets. An equimolar mix of two oligonucleotides served as the beta constant-region primer for TRBC1 and TRBC2. The ligated cDNA underwent four PCR rounds using SP2 and nested alpha and beta constant-region primers. TCRdb reprocessed the UMI-ligation and nested PCR reads via MiXCR and lists one record per CDR3 protein. The sample yields more than 2,500 distinct CDR3 sequences, about 5.2% seen once. The sequencing sample was made of CD4+ TEMRA cells from blood. Subset specified: effector memory re-expressing CD45RA, CD45RA+ CD27-. The receptors were gathered from a human donor in good health.

This clonotype was seen ten or more times. V gene TRBV7-9 combines with J gene TRBJ2-7; 8 nucleotides line up with TRBD1. This CDR3 is built from 13 residues. Germline V gene sequence: CDR1 SEHNR, CDR2 FQNEAQ (reference sequence). V shed 5 bases, J shed 6 bases, and the junction held 6 bases outside the gene matches. The CDR3 coding sequence is TGTGCCAGCAGCCCCGACAGGGGCGGCGAGCAGTACTTC. It encodes CASSPDRGGEQYF.

By share, this clonotype counts as medium-sized. This chain connects TRBV7-2 to TRBJ2-1; 10 positions match TRBD2. The length of the CDR3 is 16 residues. Germline CDR1 reads SGHTA; CDR2 reads FQGNSA. The junction had 8 bases not matched to a gene; V was cut back by 5 bases and J by 4 bases. This chain's CDR3 is CASSLSRTSGYNEQFF. DNA for the CDR3: TGTGCCAGCAGCCTGTCCCGGACTAGCGGTTACAATGAGCAGTTCTTC. The complete variable domain, with remaining parts taken from reference TRBV7-2 and TRBJ2-1, reads GAGVSQSPSNKVTEKGKDVELRCDPISGHTALYWYRQSLGQGLEFLIYFQGNSAPDKSGLPSDRFSAERTGGSVSTLTIQRTQQEDSAVYLCASSLSRTSGYNEQFFGPGTRLTVL.

This clonotype appeared many times. The CDR3 spells CSARDPGPHGYTF. For the CDR3, the DNA is TGCAGTGCTAGAGATCCAGGTCCCCATGGCTACACCTTC. The V gene is TRBV20-1, the J gene TRBJ1-2; D gene unclear. The CDR3 has 13 residues. Per the germline V gene, CDR1 is DFQATT and CDR2 is SNEGSKA (reference sequence). Between the trimmed V and J ends, which lost 0 bases and 6 bases, there was a span of 11 bases.

The genes are TRBV5-1 and TRBJ2-3, with 9 bases lining up with TRBD1. Germline assignment: CDR1 SGHRS and CDR2 YFSETQ. CDR3 size: 16 residues. Losses at the gene ends were 3 bases for V and 3 bases for J; bases not matched to a gene: 8. Here the CDR3 DNA reads TGCGCCAGCAGCTATTATCCGGGACAGGGTACAGATACGCAGTATTTT. Protein product: CASSYYPGQGTDTQYF.